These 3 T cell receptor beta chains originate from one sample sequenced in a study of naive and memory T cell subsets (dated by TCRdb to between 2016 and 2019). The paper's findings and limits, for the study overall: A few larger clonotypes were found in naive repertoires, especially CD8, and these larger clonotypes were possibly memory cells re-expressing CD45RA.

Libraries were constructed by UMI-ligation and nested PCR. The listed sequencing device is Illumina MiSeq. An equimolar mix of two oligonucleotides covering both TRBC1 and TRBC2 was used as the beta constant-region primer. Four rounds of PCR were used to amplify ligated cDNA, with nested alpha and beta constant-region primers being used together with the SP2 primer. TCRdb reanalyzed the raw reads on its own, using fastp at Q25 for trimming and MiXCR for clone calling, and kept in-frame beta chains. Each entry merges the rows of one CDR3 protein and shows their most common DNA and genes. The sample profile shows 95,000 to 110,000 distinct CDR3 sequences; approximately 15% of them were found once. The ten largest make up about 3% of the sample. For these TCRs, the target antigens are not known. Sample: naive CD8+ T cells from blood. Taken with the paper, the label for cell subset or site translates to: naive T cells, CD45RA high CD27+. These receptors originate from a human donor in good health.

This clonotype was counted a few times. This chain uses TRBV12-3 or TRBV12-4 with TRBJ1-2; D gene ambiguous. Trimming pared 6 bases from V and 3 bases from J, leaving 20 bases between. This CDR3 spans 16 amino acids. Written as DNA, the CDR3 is TGTGCCAGCAGCCCCGTTCTGGGTACGCGGGACTATGGCTACACCTTC. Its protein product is CASSPVLGTRDYGYTF.

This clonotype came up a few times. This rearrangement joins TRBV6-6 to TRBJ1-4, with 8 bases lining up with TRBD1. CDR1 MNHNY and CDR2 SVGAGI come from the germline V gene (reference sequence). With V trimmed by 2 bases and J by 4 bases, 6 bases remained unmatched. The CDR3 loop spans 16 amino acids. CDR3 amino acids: CASSYAPGGVNEKLFF. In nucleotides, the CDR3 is TGTGCCAGCAGTTACGCTCCAGGGGGCGTTAATGAAAAACTGTTTTTT.

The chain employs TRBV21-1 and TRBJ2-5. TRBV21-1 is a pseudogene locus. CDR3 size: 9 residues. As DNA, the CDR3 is TGTGCCGCGCGGGAGACCCAGTACTTC. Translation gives CAARETQYF.